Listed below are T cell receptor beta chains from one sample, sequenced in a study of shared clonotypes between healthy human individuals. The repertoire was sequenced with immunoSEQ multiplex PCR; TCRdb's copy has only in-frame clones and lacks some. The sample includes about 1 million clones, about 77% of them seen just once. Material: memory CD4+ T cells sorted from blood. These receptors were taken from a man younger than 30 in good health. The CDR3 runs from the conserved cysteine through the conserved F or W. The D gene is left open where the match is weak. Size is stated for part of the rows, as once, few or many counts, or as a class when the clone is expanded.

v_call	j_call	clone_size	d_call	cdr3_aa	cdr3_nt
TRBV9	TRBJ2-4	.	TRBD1	CASSPRTEQGAIQYF	TGTGCCAGCAGCCCACGTACCGAACAGGGGGCCATTCAGTACTTC
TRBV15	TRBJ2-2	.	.	CATSRGGTTGELFF	TGTGCCACCAGCAGAGGGGGTACCACCGGGGAGCTGTTTTTT
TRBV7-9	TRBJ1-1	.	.	CASRQGGLNTEAFF	TGTGCCAGCAGACAAGGAGGGCTGAACACTGAAGCTTTCTTT
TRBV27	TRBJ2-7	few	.	CASSARTDYEQYF	TGTGCCAGCAGTGCCCGGACAGACTACGAGCAGTACTTC
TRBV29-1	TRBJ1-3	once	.	CSVERGPGNTIYF	TGCAGCGTTGAAAGGGGCCCTGGAAACACCATATATTTT
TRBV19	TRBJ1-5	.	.	CASRPLGNQPQHF	TGTGCCAGCAGGCCACTGGGCAATCAGCCCCAGCATTTT
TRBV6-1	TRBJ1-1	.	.	CASSEVPGRTEAFF	TGTGCCAGCAGTGAAGTTCCAGGGCGGACTGAAGCTTTCTTT
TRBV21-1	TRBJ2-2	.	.	CASSGPDTGELFF	TGTGCCAGCAGCGGTCCAGACACCGGGGAGCTGTTTTTT
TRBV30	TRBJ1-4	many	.	CAWSGLMGGLFF	TGTGCCTGGAGTGGGCTTATGGGGGGACTGTTTTTT
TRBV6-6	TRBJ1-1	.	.	CASKSQKSGGTEAFF	TGTGCCAGCAAGTCGCAGAAGTCAGGAGGCACTGAAGCTTTCTTT
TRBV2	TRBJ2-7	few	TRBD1	CASRAPGQKAGQYF	TGTGCCAGCAGGGCACCGGGACAGAAGGCGGGGCAGTACTTC
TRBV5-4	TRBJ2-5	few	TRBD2	CASSNSGSGQETQYF	TGTGCCAGCAGTAATAGCGGGAGTGGCCAAGAGACCCAGTACTTC
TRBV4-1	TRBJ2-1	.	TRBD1	CASSPLGQAVSSYNEQFF	TGCGCCAGCAGCCCCCTGGGACAGGCGGTAAGCTCCTACAATGAGCAGTTCTTC
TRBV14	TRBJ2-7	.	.	CASSQAFRTTSYEQYF	TGTGCCAGCAGCCAAGCGTTTCGGACAACGTCCTACGAGCAGTACTTC
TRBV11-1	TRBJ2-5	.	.	CASSLDGATGETQYF	TGTGCCAGCAGCTTAGACGGGGCAACGGGGGAGACCCAGTACTTC
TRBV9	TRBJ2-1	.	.	CASSVDRVYNEQFF	TGTGCCAGCAGCGTCGACAGAGTCTACAATGAGCAGTTCTTC